The rows below give T cell receptor beta chains drawn from one sample of a study of blood T cell repertoires in COVID-19. Sequencing was performed with immunoSEQ multiplex PCR; in TCRdb, only in-frame clones are kept and a portion is missing. The sample lists around 190,000 clones; around 85% were seen once. The sequenced material came from peripheral blood. The receptors originated from a woman aged 60-75 years with acute or convalescent COVID-19. Each CDR3 is given with its conserved first and last residue. D genes are given only for firm matches. The size entry is marked missing in some rows and otherwise reads once, few, many or a size class.

d_gene | j_gene | len | abundance | v_gene | CDR3nt | CDR3aa
. | TRBJ1-6 | 16 | . | TRBV27 | TGTGCCAGCAGTTTAACTCCCCAGGGGTCCAATTCACCCCTCCACTTT | CASSLTPQGSNSPLHF
. | TRBJ2-2 | 12 | . | TRBV28 | TGTGCCAGCAGTCAGTTACCCGGGGAGCTGTTTTTT | CASSQLPGELFF
TRBD1 | TRBJ1-1 | 14 | . | TRBV5-1 | TGCGCCAGCAGCCTGGGGACAGGGTCCGTGGAAGCTTTCTTT | CASSLGTGSVEAFF
. | TRBJ1-6 | 14 | . | TRBV12-5 | TGTGCTAGTGGTTTGGGGGACATTTATTCACCCCTCCACTTT | CASGLGDIYSPLHF
. | TRBJ1-1 | 14 | . | TRBV27 | TGTGCCAGCAGTTTTTTCAGGGGCCATACTGAAGCTTTCTTT | CASSFFRGHTEAFF
. | TRBJ2-5 | 13 | few | TRBV5-1 | TGCGCCAGCAGCCGAAGCGGACAAGAGACCCAGTACTTC | CASSRSGQETQYF
TRBD2 | TRBJ2-1 | 15 | few | TRBV19 | TGTGCCAGTAGGCTAAGTAGCGGGAATTACAATGAGCAGTTCTTC | CASRLSSGNYNEQFF
TRBD1 | TRBJ1-1 | 13 | . | TRBV2 | TGTGCCAGCAGTGAAAGGACAGGGCGGGAAGCTTTCTTT | CASSERTGREAFF
. | TRBJ1-1 | 13 | . | TRBV20-1 | TGCAGTGCTAGTGCGGGGGTGAACACTGAAGCTTTCTTT | CSASAGVNTEAFF
TRBD1 | TRBJ1-1 | 13 | . | TRBV28 | TGTGCCAGCTGGGACAGGGGACCAAATGAAGCTTTCTTT | CASWDRGPNEAFF
. | TRBJ1-5 | 15 | . | TRBV20-1 | TGCAGTGCTAGTACGCAGGAGGGAAGCAATCAGCCCCAGCATTTT | CSASTQEGSNQPQHF
TRBD2 | TRBJ2-1 | 17 | few | TRBV3-1/TRBV3-2 | TGTGCCAGCAGCCCTCGATCGGGACTAGCGAAACACAATGAGCAGTTCTTC | CASSPRSGLAKHNEQFF
TRBD2 | TRBJ2-5 | 17 | . | TRBV11-2 | TGTGCCAGCAGCTTAAGGGTAACTAGCGGGATTCAAGAGACCCAGTACTTC | CASSLRVTSGIQETQYF